These 25 T cell receptor beta chains were all obtained from the same sample, sequenced in a study of T-cell reconstitution after alpha-beta-depleted transplantation in children. Unique molecular identifiers tagged the TCRbeta library. TCRdb independently ran MiXCR on the PCR reads; one entry per CDR3 protein. The top ten hold about 41% of the sample, which has fewer than 450,000 distinct CDR3 sequences, roughly 15% seen once. The specimen comprised PBMCs, mostly from graft donor cells, sampled 360 days after TCRalphabeta/CD19-depleted stem cell transplant. The receptors originated from a male patient aged 2 to 10 who had a stem cell transplant for acute lymphoblastic leukemia, so the T cells may come from the graft donor.

This clonotype was seen a few times. The chain carries TRBV28 and TRBJ1-2, with 9 nucleotides matching TRBD1. Germline trimming cut 4 bases from V and 3 bases from J; bases unmatched to any gene: 6. CDR3 length: 15 amino acids. Germline CDR1 MDHEN, CDR2 SYDVKM. The CDR3 sequence is CASSSGGQGYYGYTF. The CDR3 DNA reads as TGTGCCAGCAGTTCGGGGGGACAGGGATACTATGGCTACACCTTC.

This rearrangement joins TRBV6-5 to TRBJ1-2; D is possibly TRBD1 (5 bases). Trimming removed 0 bases from V and 9 bases from J, with 11 bases in between. Germline CDR1 reads MNHEY; CDR2 reads SVGAGI. CDR3 length: 13 amino acids. The CDR3 DNA sequence: TGTGCCAGCAGTTACTCGGGGACGAACAGCTACACCTTC. It encodes CASSYSGTNSYTF.

This clonotype was observed at least ten times. The chain employs TRBV4-3 and TRBJ2-2; 8 positions agree with TRBD2. The germline V gene encodes CDR1 LGHNA and CDR2 YSLEER. CDR3 length: 17 residues. V dropped 1 base and J dropped 0; count of bases not matched to a gene: 4. CDR3 sequence: CASSQVSLAANTGELFF. The CDR3 DNA reads as TGCGCCAGCAGCCAAGTATCACTAGCGGCGAACACCGGGGAGCTGTTTTTT.

Worth noting for this clonotype: Being one base from a much bigger clone, this may be a read error. The final CDR3 position lacks the conserved phenylalanine or tryptophan, pointing to a likely read error. The rearrangement uses TRBV5-1 and TRBJ2-7; 7 bases fit TRBD1. The germline V gene encodes CDR1 SGHRS and CDR2 YFSETQ. The CDR3 has 15 residues. V shed 3 bases, J shed 2 bases, and the junction held 8 bases outside the gene matches. CDR3 DNA sequence: TGCGCCAGCAGCTCGACCGGGACAGCGACCTACGAGCAGTACTGC. It yields the protein CASSSTGTATYEQYC.

The J gene is TRBJ2-3, the V gene TRBV6-2 or TRBV6-3; D possibly corresponds to TRBD2 (5 bases). Germline CDR1 reads MNHEY; CDR2 reads SVGEGT. Trimming took off 0 bases at V and 0 bases at J, with 16 bases between the two ends. The length of the CDR3 is 18 residues. The CDR3 DNA reads TGTGCCAGCAGTTACTCGATATGGGAGTCCCTTAGCACAGATACGCAGTATTTT. Its protein is CASSYSIWESLSTDTQYF.

The chain carries TRBV6-1 and TRBJ2-7, with D possibly TRBD1 on 6 matching bases. Between the trimmed V and J ends, which lost 9 bases and 2 bases, there was a span of 17 bases. This CDR3 has 14 residues. Germline CDR1 reads MNHNS; CDR2 reads SASEGT. CDR3 residues: CASISRGLTYEQYF. The CDR3 region has the DNA TGTGCCAGTATCTCCAGGGGTCTCACCTACGAGCAGTACTTC.

This clonotype occurred a few times. The chain couples TRBV3-1 to TRBJ1-2, with D perhaps TRBD1 (5 bases). Germline CDR1 reads LGHDT; CDR2 reads YNNKEL (reference sequence). Deletions cut 6 bases from V and 4 bases from J, with 15 bases between. The CDR3 is 14 amino acids. In DNA, the CDR3 is TGTGCCAGCAGTCAATTAGGGGCGGTCTATGGCTACACCTTC. This translates into CASSQLGAVYGYTF.

The sample holds a few counts of this clonotype. J is TRBJ1-2 and V is TRBV9; D is ambiguous. The CDR3 has 13 residues. V shed 0 bases and J shed 1 base, with 4 bases lying between them. The germline CDR1 and CDR2 sequences are SGDLS and YYNGEE. The CDR3 DNA follows: TGTGCCAGCAGCGTAGGGGGTAACTATGGCTACACCTTC. It codes for CASSVGGNYGYTF.

This clonotype has a count of ten or more. The rearrangement uses TRBV7-8 and TRBJ2-2; no clear D. CDR3 size: 15 residues. CDR1 is SGHVS, CDR2 FQNEAQ, per germline. With 3 bases removed from V and 6 bases from J, the gap between germline ends came to 14 bases. In DNA, the CDR3 is TGTGCCAGCAGCTTTCCGGAGATAGTCCCCGGGGAGCTGTTTTTT. Translation: CASSFPEIVPGELFF.

The table lists this clonotype with many counts. The rearrangement links TRBV12-3 or TRBV12-4 to TRBJ2-1; 8 bases line up with TRBD2. This CDR3 has 15 amino acids. Germline trimming cut 3 bases from V and 6 bases from J; bases unmatched to any gene: 7. The CDR3 protein is CASSFGTSGANEQFF. DNA for the CDR3: TGTGCCAGCAGTTTCGGGACTAGTGGAGCCAATGAGCAGTTCTTC.

This clonotype was detected only a few times. The CDR3 reads CASSYGQSEQFF. As DNA, the CDR3 is TGTGCCAGCAGCTACGGACAGAGTGAGCAGTTCTTC. This chain uses TRBV6-6 with TRBJ2-1, with D perhaps matching TRBD1 (6 bases). V gave up 6 bases and J gave up 9 bases, with 12 bases separating them. In germline, CDR1 is MNHNY, CDR2 SVGAGI (reference sequence). CDR3 size: 12 residues.

V gene TRBV6-1 combines with J gene TRBJ2-4; D is possibly TRBD2 (6 bases). The CDR3 is 14 residues long. The V end lost 5 bases, the J end lost 5 bases, and 13 bases lay between the germline ends. CDR1 MNHNS and CDR2 SASEGT come from the germline V gene. The CDR3 loop is CASSLSGPQNIQYF. The CDR3 coding sequence is TGTGCCAGCAGTCTAAGCGGGCCTCAAAACATTCAGTACTTC.

This clonotype was detected ten times or more. This chain uses TRBV11-2 with TRBJ1-3; D is unclear. Looked up from germline, CDR1 is SGHAT and CDR2 is FQNNGV. The CDR3 sequence is 15 residues long. V shed 3 bases and J shed 0 bases, with 9 bases lying between them. The CDR3 loop is CASSFSQASGNTIYF. The CDR3 DNA is TGTGCCAGCAGCTTCTCCCAGGCCTCTGGAAACACCATATATTTT.

This clonotype was found a few times. The chain joins TRBV7-2 to TRBJ2-7, with 11 bases identical to TRBD2. The V segment lost 1 base and the J segment 4 bases; nucleotides outside the gene matches: 3. CDR1 is SGHTA and CDR2 is FQGNSA in the germline V gene. The CDR3 has 15 residues. CDR3 sequence (DNA): TGTGCCAGCAGCTTAGGACTAGCGGGAAGGTACGAGCAGTACTTC. It is translated as CASSLGLAGRYEQYF.

V gene TRBV19 combines with J gene TRBJ1-5; 9 bases align to TRBD1. V shed 3 bases, J shed 4 bases, and the junction held 4 bases outside the gene matches. Germline CDR1 and CDR2: LNHDA and SQIVND (reference sequence). The CDR3 runs 15 residues. The DNA for the CDR3 is TGTGCCAGTAGTATGACAGGGGGGATTAATCAGCCCCAGCATTTT. Protein: CASSMTGGINQPQHF.

This clonotype has only a few counts. The chain is built from TRBV15 and TRBJ2-6; unclear D gene. Germline V gene data show CDR1 as LNHNV and CDR2 as YYDKDF (reference sequence). Trimming shortened V by 3 bases and J by 0 bases, and 6 bases separated the two germline ends. This CDR3 has 15 amino acids. CDR3 coding DNA: TGTGCCACCAGCAGGGCCAGCTCTGGGGCCAACGTCCTGACTTTC. This translates into CATSRASSGANVLTF.

This clonotype was observed many times. One junction end does not reproduce the germline sequence, and a read error may be involved. The rearrangement uses TRBV7-7 and TRBJ2-2; 11 bases line up with TRBD2. The CDR3 sequence is 12 residues long. Per germline, CDR1 SSHAT and CDR2 FNYEAQ (reference sequence). The CDR3 loop reads CATSGDTGELFF. CDR3 coding DNA: TGCGCGACTAGCGGGGACACCGGGGAGCTGTTTTTT.

This clonotype showed up just a few times. The V gene is TRBV7-9, the J gene TRBJ2-1, with D hard to call. Looked up from germline, CDR1 is SEHNR and CDR2 is FQNEAQ (reference sequence). This CDR3 spans 14 amino acids. V lost 5 bases to trimming and J lost 6 bases, with 14 bases between them. The DNA of the CDR3 is TGTGCCAGCAGCCTCCTGGTTGGCGGCAATGAGCAGTTCTTC. Its protein product is CASSLLVGGNEQFF. The full variable domain, in which reference TRBV7-9 and TRBJ2-1 provide the parts outside the CDR3, is DTGVSQNPRHKITKRGQNVTFRCDPISEHNRLYWYRQTLGQGPEFLTYFQNEAQLEKSRLLSDRFSAERPKGSFSTLEIQRTEQGDSAMYLCASSLLVGGNEQFFGPGTRLTVL.

This clonotype appeared a few times. The V gene is TRBV28, the J gene TRBJ2-7, with TRBD1 identical over 9 bases. V shed 8 bases and J 2 bases; nucleotides not matched to a gene: 10. Germline CDR1 and CDR2: MDHEN and SYDVKM. CDR3 size: 15 residues. The CDR3 here is CASPFPTGGPYEQYF. The CDR3 DNA follows: TGTGCCAGCCCTTTCCCGACAGGGGGTCCCTACGAGCAGTACTTC.

There are many counts of this clonotype. The rearrangement links TRBV5-6 to TRBJ2-5, with D tentatively TRBD1 (6 bases). The CDR3 is 14 amino acids. The ends were cut back, 1 base at V and 4 bases at J, with 11 bases in the middle. Germline assignment: CDR1 SGHDT and CDR2 YYEEEE. The CDR3 here is CASSLKAGVETQYF. The CDR3, as DNA: TGTGCCAGCAGCTTGAAGGCAGGGGTAGAGACCCAGTACTTC.

The chain recombines TRBV27 with TRBJ2-7; 8 positions agree with TRBD2. CDR3 size: 14 residues. Germline trimming cut 8 bases from V and 3 bases from J; bases unmatched to any gene: 9. Germline CDR1 MNHEY, CDR2 SMNVEV (reference sequence). CDR3 DNA sequence: TGTGCCAGCCGAATCAGCGGGAGATACTACGAGCAGTACTTC. Encoded protein: CASRISGRYYEQYF.

CDR3 bases: TGCAGTGCTCTACAGCCCAATTCACCCCTCCACTTT. Residues: CSALQPNSPLHF. The rearrangement uses TRBV20-1 and TRBJ1-6; D is undetermined. CDR1 and CDR2 from the germline V gene are DFQATT and SNEGSKA (reference sequence). The CDR3 runs 12 residues. V was cut by 5 bases and J by 7 bases, with 9 bases left in between.

V and J are TRBV4-3 and TRBJ1-3; unclear D gene. V lost 1 base and J 0 bases, leaving 10 bases between the germline ends. This CDR3 comprises 16 residues. The V gene's germline CDR1 is LGHNA and CDR2 YSLEER. Here the CDR3 DNA reads TGCGCCAGCAGCCAAGGACCCCCGAGCTCTGGAAACACCATATATTTT. Translation: CASSQGPPSSGNTIYF.

The chain couples TRBV5-8 to TRBJ2-7; D call uncertain. The CDR3 contains 14 residues. Trimming left V 0 bases short and J 0 bases short, with 7 bases between. Germline-derived CDR1 and CDR2 are SGHTS and YDEGEE. The CDR3 reads CASSLDSNSYEQYF. The CDR3 bases are TGTGCCAGCAGCTTGGACAGCAACTCCTACGAGCAGTACTTC.

The V and J genes are TRBV7-9 and TRBJ1-4; a weak D match, TRBD1 (5 bases). Germline loops: CDR1 SEHNR, CDR2 FQNEAQ (reference sequence). The CDR3 loop spans 16 amino acids. Trimming left V 0 bases short and J 3 bases short, with 11 bases between. This CDR3 reads CASSLAAGRSNEKLFF. As DNA, the CDR3 is TGTGCCAGCAGCTTAGCGGCAGGGCGGTCTAATGAAAAACTGTTTTTT.